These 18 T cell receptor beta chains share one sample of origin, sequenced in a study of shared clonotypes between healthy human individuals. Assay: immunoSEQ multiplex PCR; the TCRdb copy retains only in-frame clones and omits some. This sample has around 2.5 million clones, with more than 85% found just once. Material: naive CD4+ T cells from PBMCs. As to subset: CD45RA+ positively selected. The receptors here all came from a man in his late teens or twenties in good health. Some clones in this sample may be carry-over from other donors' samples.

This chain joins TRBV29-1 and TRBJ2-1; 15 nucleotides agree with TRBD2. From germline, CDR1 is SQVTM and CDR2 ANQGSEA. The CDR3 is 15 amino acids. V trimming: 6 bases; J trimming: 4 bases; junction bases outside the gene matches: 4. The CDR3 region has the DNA TGCAGCGTGGGGACTAGCGGGAGGTTTTACAATGAGCAGTTCTTC. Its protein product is CSVGTSGRFYNEQFF.

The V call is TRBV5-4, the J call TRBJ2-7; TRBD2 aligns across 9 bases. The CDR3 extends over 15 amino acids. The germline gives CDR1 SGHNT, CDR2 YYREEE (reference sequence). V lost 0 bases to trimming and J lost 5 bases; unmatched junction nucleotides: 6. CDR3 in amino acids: CASSLVLAGPHEQYF. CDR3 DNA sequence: TGTGCCAGCAGCTTGGTTCTAGCGGGGCCCCACGAGCAGTACTTC.

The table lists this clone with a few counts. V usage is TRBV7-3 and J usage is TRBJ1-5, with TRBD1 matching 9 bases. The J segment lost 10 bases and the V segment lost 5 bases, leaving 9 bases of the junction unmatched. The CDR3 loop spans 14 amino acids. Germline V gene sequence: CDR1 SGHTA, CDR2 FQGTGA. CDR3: CASSPTGGAGPQHF. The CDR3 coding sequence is TGTGCCAGCAGCCCTACAGGGGGCGCGGGTCCCCAGCATTTT.

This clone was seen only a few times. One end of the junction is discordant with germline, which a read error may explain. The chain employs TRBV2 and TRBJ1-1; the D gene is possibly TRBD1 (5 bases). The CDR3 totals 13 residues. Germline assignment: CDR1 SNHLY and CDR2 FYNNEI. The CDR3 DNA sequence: TGTGCCAGCAGAGAAGGGGTTTGGACTGAAGCTTTCTTT. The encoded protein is CASREGVWTEAFF.

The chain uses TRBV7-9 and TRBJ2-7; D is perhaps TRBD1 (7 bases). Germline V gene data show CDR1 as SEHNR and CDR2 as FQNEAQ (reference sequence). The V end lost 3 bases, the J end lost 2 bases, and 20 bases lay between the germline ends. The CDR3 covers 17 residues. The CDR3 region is CASSFGAGQGGAYEQYF. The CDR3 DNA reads TGTGCCAGCAGCTTCGGGGCTGGTCAGGGGGGAGCCTACGAGCAGTACTTC.

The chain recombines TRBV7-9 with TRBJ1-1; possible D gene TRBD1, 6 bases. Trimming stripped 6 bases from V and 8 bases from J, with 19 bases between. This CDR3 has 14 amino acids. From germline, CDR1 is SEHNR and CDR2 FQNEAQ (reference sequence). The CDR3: CASRATQGWEEAFF. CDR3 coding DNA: TGTGCCAGCAGAGCAACACAGGGATGGGAGGAAGCTTTCTTT.

CDR3 protein: CAISAWEVELNEQFF. CDR3 nucleotides: TGTGCCATCAGTGCATGGGAGGTGGAACTCAATGAGCAGTTCTTC. The chain couples TRBV10-3 to TRBJ2-1, with D tentatively TRBD2 (6 bases). The CDR3 has 15 residues. The V gene's germline CDR1 is ENHRY and CDR2 SYGVKD. V lost 4 bases to trimming and J lost 6 bases, with 16 bases between them.

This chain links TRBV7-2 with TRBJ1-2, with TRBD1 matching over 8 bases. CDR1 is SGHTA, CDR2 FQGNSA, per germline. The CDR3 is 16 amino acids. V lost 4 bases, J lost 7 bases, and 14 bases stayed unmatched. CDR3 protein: CASSSTVFLTGVGYTF. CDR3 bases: TGTGCCAGCAGCTCAACGGTATTTTTGACAGGGGTTGGCTACACCTTC.

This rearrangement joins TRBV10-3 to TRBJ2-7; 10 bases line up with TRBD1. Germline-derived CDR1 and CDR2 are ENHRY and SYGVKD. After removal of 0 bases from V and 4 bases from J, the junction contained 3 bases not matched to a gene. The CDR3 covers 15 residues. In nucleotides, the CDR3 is TGTGCCATCAGTGAGTCCGGGACAGGGGCTTACGAGCAGTACTTC. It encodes CAISESGTGAYEQYF.

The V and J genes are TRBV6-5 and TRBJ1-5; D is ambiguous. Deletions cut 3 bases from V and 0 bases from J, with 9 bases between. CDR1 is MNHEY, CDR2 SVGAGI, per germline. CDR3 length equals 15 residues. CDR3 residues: CASSYPTTSNQPQHF. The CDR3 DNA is TGTGCCAGCAGTTATCCGACAACTAGCAATCAGCCCCAGCATTTT.

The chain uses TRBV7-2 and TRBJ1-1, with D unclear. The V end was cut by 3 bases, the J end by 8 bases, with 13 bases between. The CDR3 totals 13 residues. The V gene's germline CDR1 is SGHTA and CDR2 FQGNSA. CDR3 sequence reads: CASSLGMAREAFF. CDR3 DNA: TGTGCCAGCAGCTTGGGGATGGCCAGGGAAGCTTTCTTT.

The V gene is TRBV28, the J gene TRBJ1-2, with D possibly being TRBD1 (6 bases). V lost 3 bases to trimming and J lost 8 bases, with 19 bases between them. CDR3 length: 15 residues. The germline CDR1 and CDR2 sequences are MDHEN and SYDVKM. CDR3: CASSLWGPDGEGYTF. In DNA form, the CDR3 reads TGTGCCAGCAGTTTGTGGGGGCCCGATGGCGAAGGCTACACCTTC.

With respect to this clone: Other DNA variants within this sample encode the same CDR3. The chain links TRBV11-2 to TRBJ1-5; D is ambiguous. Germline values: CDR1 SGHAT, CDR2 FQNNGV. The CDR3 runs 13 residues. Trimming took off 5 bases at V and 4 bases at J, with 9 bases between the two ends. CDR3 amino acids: CASSLGQNQPQHF. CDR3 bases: TGTGCCAGCAGCCTAGGGCAAAATCAGCCCCAGCATTTT.

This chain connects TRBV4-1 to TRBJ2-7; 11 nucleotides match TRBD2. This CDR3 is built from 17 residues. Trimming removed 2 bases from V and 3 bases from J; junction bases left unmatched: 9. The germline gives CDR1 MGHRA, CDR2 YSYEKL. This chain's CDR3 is CASSQQITGTSGYEQYF. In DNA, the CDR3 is TGCGCCAGCAGCCAACAAATCACCGGGACTAGCGGCTACGAGCAGTACTTC.

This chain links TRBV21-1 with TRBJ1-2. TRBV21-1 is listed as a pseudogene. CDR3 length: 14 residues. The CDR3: CASSKWCGGRGYTF. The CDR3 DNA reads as TGTGCCAGCAGCAAGTGGTGTGGGGGACGGGGCTACACCTTC.

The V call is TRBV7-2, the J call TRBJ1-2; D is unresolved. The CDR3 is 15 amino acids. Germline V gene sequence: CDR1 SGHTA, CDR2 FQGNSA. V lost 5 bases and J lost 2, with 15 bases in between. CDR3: CASSPTALLNYGYTF. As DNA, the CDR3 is TGTGCCAGCAGCCCAACGGCCCTACTGAACTATGGCTACACCTTC. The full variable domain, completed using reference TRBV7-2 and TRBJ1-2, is GAGVSQSPSNKVTEKGKDVELRCDPISGHTALYWYRQSLGQGLEFLIYFQGNSAPDKSGLPSDRFSAERTGGSVSTLTIQRTQQEDSAVYLCASSPTALLNYGYTFGSGTRLTVV.

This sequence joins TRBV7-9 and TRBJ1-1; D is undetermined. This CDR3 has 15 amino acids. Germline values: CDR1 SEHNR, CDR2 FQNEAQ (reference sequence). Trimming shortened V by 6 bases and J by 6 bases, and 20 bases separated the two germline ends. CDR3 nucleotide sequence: TGTGCCAGCAGTCCGGACGACCGGTTGCTCCCTGAAGCTTTCTTT. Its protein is CASSPDDRLLPEAFF.

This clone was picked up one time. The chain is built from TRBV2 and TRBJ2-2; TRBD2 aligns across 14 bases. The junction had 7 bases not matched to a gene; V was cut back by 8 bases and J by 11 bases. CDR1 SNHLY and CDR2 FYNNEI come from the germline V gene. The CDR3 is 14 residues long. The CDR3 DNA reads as TGTGCCAGCGGGGGACTAGCGGGGGTTATAGAGCTGTTTTTT. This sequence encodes CASGGLAGVIELFF. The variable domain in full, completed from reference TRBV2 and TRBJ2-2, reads EPEVTQTPSHQVTQMGQEVILRCVPISNHLYFYWYRQILGQKVEFLVSFYNNEISEKSEIFDDQFSVERPDGSNFTLKIRSTKLEDSAMYFCASGGLAGVIELFFGEGSRLTVL.